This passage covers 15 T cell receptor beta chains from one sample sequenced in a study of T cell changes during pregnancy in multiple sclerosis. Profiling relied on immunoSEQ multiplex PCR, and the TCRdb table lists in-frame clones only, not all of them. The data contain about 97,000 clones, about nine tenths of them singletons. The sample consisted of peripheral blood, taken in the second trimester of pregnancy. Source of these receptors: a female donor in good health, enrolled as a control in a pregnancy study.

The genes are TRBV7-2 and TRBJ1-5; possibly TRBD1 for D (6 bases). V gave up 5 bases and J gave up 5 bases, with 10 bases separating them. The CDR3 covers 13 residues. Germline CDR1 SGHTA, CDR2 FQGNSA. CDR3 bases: TGTGCCAGCAGCCTAAACAGGGATCAGCCCCAGCATTTT. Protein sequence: CASSLNRDQPQHF.

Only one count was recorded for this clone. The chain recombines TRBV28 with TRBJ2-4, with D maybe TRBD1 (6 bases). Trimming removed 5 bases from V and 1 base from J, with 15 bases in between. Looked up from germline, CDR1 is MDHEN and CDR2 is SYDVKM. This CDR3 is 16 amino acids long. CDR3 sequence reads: CASSGTRRGAKNIQYF. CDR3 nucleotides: TGTGCCAGCAGTGGGACCCGTAGGGGGGCCAAAAACATTCAGTACTTC. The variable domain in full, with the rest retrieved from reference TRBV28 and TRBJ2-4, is DVKVTQSSRYLVKRTGEKVFLECVQDMDHENMFWYRQDPGLGLRLIYFSYDVKMKEKGDIPEGYSVSREKKERFSLILESASTNQTSMYLCASSGTRRGAKNIQYFGAGTRLSVL.

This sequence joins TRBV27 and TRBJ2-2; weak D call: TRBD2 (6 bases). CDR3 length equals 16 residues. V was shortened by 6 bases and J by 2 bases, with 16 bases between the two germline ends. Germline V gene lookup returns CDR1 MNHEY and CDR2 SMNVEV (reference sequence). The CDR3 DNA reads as TGTGCCAGCAGCTTGGGGCTAGCGCCTAACACCGGGGAGCTGTTTTTT. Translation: CASSLGLAPNTGELFF.

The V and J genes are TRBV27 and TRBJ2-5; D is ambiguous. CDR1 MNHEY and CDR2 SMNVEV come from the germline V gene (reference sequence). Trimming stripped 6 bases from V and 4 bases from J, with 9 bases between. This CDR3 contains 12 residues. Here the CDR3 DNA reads TGTGCCAGCAGCTTCAGTGGAGAGACCCAGTACTTC. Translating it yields CASSFSGETQYF.

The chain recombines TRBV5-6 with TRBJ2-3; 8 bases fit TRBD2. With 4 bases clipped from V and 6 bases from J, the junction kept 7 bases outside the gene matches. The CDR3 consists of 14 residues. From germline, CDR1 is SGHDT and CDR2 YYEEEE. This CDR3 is CASSPERGRDTQYF. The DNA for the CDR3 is TGTGCCAGCAGCCCGGAGCGGGGGCGGGATACGCAGTATTTT.

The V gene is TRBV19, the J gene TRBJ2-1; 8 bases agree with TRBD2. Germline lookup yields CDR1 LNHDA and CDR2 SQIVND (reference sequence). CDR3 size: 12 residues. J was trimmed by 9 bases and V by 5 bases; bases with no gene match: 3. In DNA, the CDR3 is TGTGCCAGTAGTCCTCTAGCGGGTGAGCAGTTCTTC. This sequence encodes CASSPLAGEQFF.

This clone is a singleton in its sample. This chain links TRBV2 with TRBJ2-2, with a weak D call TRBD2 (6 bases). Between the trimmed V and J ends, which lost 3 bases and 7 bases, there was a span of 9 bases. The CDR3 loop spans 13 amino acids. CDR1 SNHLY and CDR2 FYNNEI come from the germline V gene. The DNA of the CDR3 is TGTGCCAGCAGTGAGCAGGGAGGCGGGGAGCTGTTTTTT. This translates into CASSEQGGGELFF.

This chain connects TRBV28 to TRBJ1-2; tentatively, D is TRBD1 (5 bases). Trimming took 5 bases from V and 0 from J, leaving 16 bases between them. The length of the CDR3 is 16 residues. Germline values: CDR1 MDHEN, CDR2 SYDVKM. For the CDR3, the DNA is TGTGCCAGCAGTCACCCAGCGGGGCGGTCTAACTATGGCTACACCTTC. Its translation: CASSHPAGRSNYGYTF.

CDR3 sequence (DNA): TGTGCCTGGAGAAGTAGCGGGAGGCCCGAGCAGTACTTC. Translating gives CAWRSSGRPEQYF. The chain recombines TRBV30 with TRBJ2-7; 10 bases map to TRBD2. J gave up 6 bases and V 3 bases, and 5 bases lay outside the gene matches. Germline values: CDR1 GTSNPN, CDR2 SVGIG (reference sequence). The CDR3 totals 13 residues.

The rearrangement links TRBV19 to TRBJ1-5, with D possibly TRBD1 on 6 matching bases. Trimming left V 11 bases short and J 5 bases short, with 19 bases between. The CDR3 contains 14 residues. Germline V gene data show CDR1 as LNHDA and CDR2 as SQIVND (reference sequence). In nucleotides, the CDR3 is TGTGCCTTAGGGTCGACAGGCGCAGATCAGCCCCAGCATTTT. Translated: CALGSTGADQPQHF.

The CDR3 coding sequence is TGCAGCGTTCATCCGGGACAGGGGGTTACTGAAGCTTTCTTT. Translating gives CSVHPGQGVTEAFF. This chain joins TRBV29-1 and TRBJ1-1, with TRBD1 matching 11 bases. The CDR3 has 14 residues. Germline CDR1 is SQVTM and CDR2 is ANQGSEA. V lost 5 bases and J lost 5; bases outside the gene matches: 7.

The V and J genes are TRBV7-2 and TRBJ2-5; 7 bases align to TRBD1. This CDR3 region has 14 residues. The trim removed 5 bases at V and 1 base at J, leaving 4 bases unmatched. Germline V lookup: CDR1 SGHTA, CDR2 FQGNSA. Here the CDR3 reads CASSPGQIQETQYF. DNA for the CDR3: TGTGCCAGCAGCCCGGGACAGATCCAAGAGACCCAGTACTTC.

CDR3 nucleotides: TGTGCCAGCAGCTTAGGTTCCGTTATGAACACTGAAGCTTTCTTT. Its translation is CASSLGSVMNTEAFF. The V gene is TRBV7-2, the J gene TRBJ1-1; D is undetermined. Germline values: CDR1 SGHTA, CDR2 FQGNSA. Trimming removed 1 base at V and 0 bases at J, with 9 bases between. The CDR3 runs to 15 residues.

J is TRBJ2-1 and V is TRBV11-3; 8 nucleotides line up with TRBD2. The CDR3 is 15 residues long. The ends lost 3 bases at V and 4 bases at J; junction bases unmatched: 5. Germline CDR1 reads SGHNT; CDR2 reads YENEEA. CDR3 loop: CASSLSGSGYNEQFF. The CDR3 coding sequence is TGTGCCAGCAGCTTGAGCGGGAGTGGATACAATGAGCAGTTCTTC.

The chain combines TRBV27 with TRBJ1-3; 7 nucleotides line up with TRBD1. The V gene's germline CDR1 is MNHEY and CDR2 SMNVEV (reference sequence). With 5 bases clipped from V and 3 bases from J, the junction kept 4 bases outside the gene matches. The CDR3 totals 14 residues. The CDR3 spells CASSPRQGGNTIYF. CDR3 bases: TGTGCCAGCAGTCCAAGACAGGGTGGAAACACCATATATTTT.